What follows are 26 T cell receptor beta chains derived from one specimen sequenced in a study of shared clonotypes between healthy human individuals (dated by TCRdb to about 2020). Libraries were constructed by the immunoSEQ multiplex PCR assay. TCRdb obtained this table from immuneACCESS and retained in-frame rearrangements with V and J assigned. These tables miss some clones; where compared with another copy, unresolved V genes account for less than half of the shortfall, and the remainder is unexplained. The sample table contains 780,000 or so clones; only one count was recorded for around 70% of them. 1.8% of the sample goes to the ten largest clones. Sequencing input: memory CD4+ T cells sorted from blood. The cell subset or site label of this sample denotes: CD45RA-negative fraction. The receptors were sampled from a woman in her 30s in good health.

The genes are TRBV6-1 and TRBJ1-4; D is perhaps TRBD1 (5 bases). Trimming removed 0 bases from V and 6 bases from J, with 11 bases in between. CDR1 and CDR2 from the germline V gene are MNHNS and SASEGT. This CDR3 contains 15 residues. CDR3 region: CASSEAIRVDEKLFF. The CDR3 bases are TGTGCCAGCAGTGAAGCGATCAGGGTCGATGAAAAACTGTTTTTT.

The chain uses TRBV13 and TRBJ2-7; TRBD1 matches at 9 bases. V trimming: 0 bases; J trimming: 6 bases; junction bases outside the gene matches: 0. The length of the CDR3 is 13 residues. Per germline, CDR1 PRHDT and CDR2 FYEKMQ (reference sequence). The CDR3 sequence: CASSLGDRGEQYF. Here the CDR3 DNA reads TGTGCCAGCAGCTTAGGGGACAGGGGCGAGCAGTACTTC.

The V and J genes are TRBV11-2 and TRBJ2-1; D unresolved. Per germline, CDR1 SGHAT and CDR2 FQNNGV. The CDR3 totals 14 residues. Trimming removed 4 bases from V and 0 bases from J, with 7 bases in between. Here the CDR3 DNA reads TGTGCCAGCAGCTCCCTAGTCTCCTACAATGAGCAGTTCTTC. Translation gives CASSSLVSYNEQFF.

The gene calls are TRBV11-2 and TRBJ2-7, with D perhaps matching TRBD1 (6 bases). V lost 4 bases and J lost 1, with 11 bases in between. Germline V gene data show CDR1 as SGHAT and CDR2 as FQNNGV. The length of the CDR3 is 14 residues. DNA for the CDR3: TGTGCCAGCAGCTCAAGAGGACAGTCCTACGAGCAGTACTTC. It translates to CASSSRGQSYEQYF.

This clone has only a few counts. The V gene is TRBV4-1, the J gene TRBJ2-7, with 8 positions matching TRBD2. The CDR3 runs to 14 residues. From germline, CDR1 is MGHRA and CDR2 YSYEKL. V lost 4 bases and J lost 2; bases outside the gene matches: 4. The CDR3 spells CASSRPGGTYEQYF. The CDR3 DNA reads TGCGCCAGCAGCCGCCCGGGAGGGACCTACGAGCAGTACTTC.

This CDR3 reads CASSWGSLAEGEQFF. The CDR3 region has the DNA TGTGCCAGCAGTTGGGGCAGCCTAGCGGAGGGTGAGCAGTTCTTC. The genes are TRBV6-5 and TRBJ2-1; 7 positions agree with TRBD2. CDR1 is MNHEY, CDR2 SVGAGI, per germline. The CDR3 runs 15 residues. Trimming cost V 4 bases and J 9 bases; bases outside gene matches: 12.

This clone was found a few times. Other DNA sequences in this sample translate to the same CDR3. The chain links TRBV5-4 to TRBJ2-3, with TRBD2 matching 7 bases. Germline values: CDR1 SGHNT, CDR2 YYREEE (reference sequence). The CDR3 covers 16 residues. With 0 bases clipped from V and 0 bases from J, the junction kept 4 bases outside the gene matches. In nucleotides, the CDR3 is TGTGCCAGCAGCTTGGGTGGCGGGGGTAGCACAGATACGCAGTATTTT. As protein: CASSLGGGGSTDTQYF.

This clone was seen more than once but under ten times. The rearrangement links TRBV18 to TRBJ1-3, with D possibly being TRBD1 (6 bases). Germline V lookup: CDR1 KGHSH, CDR2 LQKENI. This CDR3 has 15 residues. Between the trimmed V and J ends, which lost 2 bases and 0 bases, there was a span of 8 bases. For the CDR3, the DNA is TGTGCCAGCTCACCAACAGGGAACTCTGGAAACACCATATATTTT. Translation gives CASSPTGNSGNTIYF.

This rearrangement joins TRBV7-2 to TRBJ2-1; D may be TRBD2 (6 bases). The CDR3 contains 15 residues. V was pared by 8 bases and J by 3 bases, with 17 bases between. The germline V gene has CDR1 SGHTA and CDR2 FQGNSA. CDR3 region: CASAIGSRLYNEQFF. The CDR3 nucleotides read TGTGCCAGCGCGATCGGGAGTAGGCTCTACAATGAGCAGTTCTTC.

V is TRBV7-2 and J is TRBJ2-3; D gene unclear. The CDR3 loop spans 13 amino acids. Trimming stripped 5 bases from V and 1 base from J, with 7 bases between. Germline loops: CDR1 SGHTA, CDR2 FQGNSA. The CDR3 loop is CASSQTGTDTQYF. For the CDR3, the DNA is TGTGCCAGCAGCCAGACCGGCACAGATACGCAGTATTTT.

The chain recombines TRBV28 with TRBJ2-3; 8 bases are shared with TRBD2. Germline trimming cut 2 bases from V and 6 bases from J; bases unmatched to any gene: 7. Per germline, CDR1 MDHEN and CDR2 SYDVKM. The CDR3 has 15 residues. CDR3 residues: CASSLRGGRPDTQYF. For the CDR3, the DNA is TGTGCCAGCAGTTTACGGGGCGGGAGGCCGGATACGCAGTATTTT.

The rearrangement links TRBV27 to TRBJ2-3; maybe TRBD1 (5 bases). V gave up 3 bases and J gave up 3 bases, with 13 bases separating them. This CDR3 has 15 residues. Germline V lookup: CDR1 MNHEY, CDR2 SMNVEV (reference sequence). Here the CDR3 DNA reads TGTGCCAGCAGTTTTTATCTGGCAGGGACAGATACGCAGTATTTT. Encoded protein: CASSFYLAGTDTQYF.

The V gene is TRBV27, the J gene TRBJ1-5, with 8 bases identical to TRBD1. CDR1 MNHEY and CDR2 SMNVEV come from the germline V gene (reference sequence). Trimming took 6 bases from V and 3 from J; bases not matched to a gene: 4. There are 14 residues in the CDR3. CDR3 nucleotides: TGTGCCAGCAGGCCGACAGGGGCCAATCAGCCCCAGCATTTT. This gives the protein CASRPTGANQPQHF.

This clone was observed many times. The chain has TRBV28 and TRBJ1-5, with D possibly TRBD1 on 5 matching bases. The CDR3 spans 15 residues. Germline CDR1 MDHEN, CDR2 SYDVKM. V dropped 6 bases and J dropped 6 bases, with 18 bases sitting between them. The CDR3 loop reads CASRTLRGTPQPQHF. DNA for the CDR3: TGTGCCAGCAGGACCCTCCGAGGGACTCCTCAGCCCCAGCATTTT. Full variable domain (rest looked up from reference TRBV28 and TRBJ1-5): DVKVTQSSRYLVKRTGEKVFLECVQDMDHENMFWYRQDPGLGLRLIYFSYDVKMKEKGDIPEGYSVSREKKERFSLILESASTNQTSMYLCASRTLRGTPQPQHFGDGTRLSIL.

The chain carries TRBV15 and TRBJ2-7; tentatively, D is TRBD2 (6 bases). This CDR3 is built from 16 residues. Germline CDR1 reads LNHNV; CDR2 reads YYDKDF (reference sequence). With 1 base removed from V and 0 bases from J, the gap between germline ends came to 13 bases. The CDR3 protein is CATSRGFSSGSYEQYF. CDR3 DNA: TGTGCCACCAGCAGAGGCTTTAGTAGCGGCTCCTACGAGCAGTACTTC.

This rearrangement joins TRBV28 to TRBJ2-7, with D maybe TRBD1 (5 bases). The germline CDR1 and CDR2 sequences are MDHEN and SYDVKM. This CDR3 spans 12 amino acids. V lost 6 bases to trimming and J lost 3 bases, with 9 bases between them. The CDR3 loop is CASSRANYEQYF. For the CDR3, the DNA is TGTGCCAGCAGCAGGGCAAACTACGAGCAGTACTTC.

DNA for the CDR3: TGTGCCAGCAGCCAAGATTGGGTCCCCAATCAGCCCCAGCATTTT. Protein product: CASSQDWVPNQPQHF. The chain joins TRBV4-2 to TRBJ1-5; D remains ambiguous. Trimming took 0 bases from V and 3 from J, leaving 9 bases between them. Germline CDR1 is LGHNA and CDR2 is YNFKEQ. The CDR3 length is 15 residues.

This chain uses TRBV6-5 with TRBJ2-5, with D possibly being TRBD1 or TRBD2 (5 bases each). The CDR3 sequence is 13 residues long. CDR1 is MNHEY, CDR2 SVGAGI, per germline. V dropped 6 bases and J dropped 4 bases, with 12 bases sitting between them. CDR3 protein: CASRSRGVETQYF. In DNA, the CDR3 is TGTGCCAGCAGGTCTCGAGGGGTAGAGACCCAGTACTTC.

This sequence joins TRBV5-6 and TRBJ2-3; D remains ambiguous. V was clipped by 0 bases and J by 4 bases, with 12 bases between them. The CDR3 is 15 amino acids. The germline gives CDR1 SGHDT, CDR2 YYEEEE. The CDR3 here is CASSLEWAVADTQYF. CDR3 sequence (DNA): TGTGCCAGCAGCTTGGAGTGGGCGGTGGCAGATACGCAGTATTTT. Full variable domain (rest looked up from reference TRBV5-6 and TRBJ2-3): DAGVTQSPTHLIKTRGQQVTLRCSPKSGHDTVSWYQQALGQGPQFIFQYYEEEERQRGNFPDRFSGHQFPNYSSELNVNALLLGDSALYLCASSLEWAVADTQYFGPGTRLTVL.

The CDR3 nucleotides are TGCGCCAGCAGCTTAATCTTAGCGTCTCTACAAGAGACCCAGTACTTC. It codes for CASSLILASLQETQYF. This chain connects TRBV5-1 to TRBJ2-5; D possibly corresponds to TRBD2 (5 bases). From germline, CDR1 is SGHRS and CDR2 YFSETQ. The CDR3 has 16 residues. The V end was cut by 2 bases, the J end by 2 bases, with 16 bases between. Based on the CDR3 plus reference TRBV5-1 and TRBJ2-5, the full variable domain is KAGVTQTPRYLIKTRGQQVTLSCSPISGHRSVSWYQQTPGQGLQFLFEYFSETQRNKGNFPGRFSGRQFSNSRSEMNVSTLELGDSALYLCASSLILASLQETQYFGPGTRLLVL.

This sequence joins TRBV2 and TRBJ1-5; possible D gene TRBD1, 5 bases. The CDR3 loop spans 13 amino acids. In germline, CDR1 is SNHLY, CDR2 FYNNEI. Trimming left V 7 bases short and J 7 bases short, with 14 bases between. The CDR3 nucleotides read TGTGCCAGCAAATCAGTAGGGGACCAGCCCCAGCATTTT. Its protein is CASKSVGDQPQHF.

The chain employs TRBV2 and TRBJ2-7; TRBD1 aligns across 7 bases. This CDR3 has 16 residues. Germline V CDR1 and CDR2: SNHLY, FYNNEI. V dropped 7 bases and J dropped 2; count of bases not matched to a gene: 14. Here the CDR3 DNA reads TGTGCCAGCATCGGGGACGGGACAGCGTTCACCTACGAGCAGTACTTC. Its translation: CASIGDGTAFTYEQYF. Drawing the rest from reference TRBV2 and TRBJ2-7, the complete variable domain is EPEVTQTPSHQVTQMGQEVILRCVPISNHLYFYWYRQILGQKVEFLVSFYNNEISEKSEIFDDQFSVERPDGSNFTLKIRSTKLEDSAMYFCASIGDGTAFTYEQYFGPGTRLTVT.

Regarding this clone: Germline is not matched at one junction end, which may reflect a read error. The chain links TRBV4-1 to TRBJ1-4, with D maybe TRBD1 (6 bases). There are 15 residues in the CDR3. Per germline, CDR1 MGHRA and CDR2 YSYEKL. The chain's CDR3 is CASSQPGTTNEKLFF. CDR3 nucleotides: TGCGCCAGCAGCCAACCCGGGACAACAAATGAAAAACTGTTTTTT.

The gene calls are TRBV4-2 and TRBJ2-2; D ambiguous. The CDR3 is 14 residues long. The ends were cut back, 2 bases at V and 8 bases at J, with 12 bases in the middle. Germline CDR1 and CDR2: LGHNA and YNFKEQ. The CDR3 nucleotides are TGTGCCAGCAGCCAAAGTAGTGTTAGTGGGGAGCTGTTTTTT. Translating gives CASSQSSVSGELFF.

The J gene is TRBJ2-3, the V gene TRBV9, with 12 bases that match TRBD2. The ends lost 3 bases at V and 0 bases at J; junction bases unmatched: 14. Germline CDR1 SGDLS, CDR2 YYNGEE. This CDR3 spans 20 amino acids. The CDR3 DNA reads as TGTGCCAGCAGCGAGAGGGATCGACCTAGCGGGAGGGCTAGCACAGATACGCAGTATTTT. Protein sequence: CASSERDRPSGRASTDTQYF.

V gene TRBV19 combines with J gene TRBJ2-1, with D possibly being TRBD1 (5 bases). V dropped 6 bases and J dropped 0 bases, with 15 bases sitting between them. Looked up from germline, CDR1 is LNHDA and CDR2 is SQIVND (reference sequence). The CDR3 is 16 amino acids. The CDR3 is CASSRNRQSSYNEQFF. CDR3 DNA: TGTGCCAGTAGCCGTAATCGACAGAGCTCCTACAATGAGCAGTTCTTC.